This TCR beta chain appears in the sequencing data of a study of CD8 T cell repertoires and HIV-1 epitope variants. Study at large: Controls were a CMV, EBV and flu pool, Ebola AY9, and no peptide. IL-2, IL-7 and IL-15 were added on days 3 and 7 of roughly nine-day cultures. Tested: three Gag epitope families, Nef HW9 and YT9. Study observations and caveats: Of roughly nine antigen-specific beta clonotypes, six or seven appeared to cross-react with escape variants.

As for this clone: Antigen specificity is unknown.

Germline assignment: CDR1 MDHEN and CDR2 SYDVKM. The CDR3 has 16 residues. V was pared by 5 bases and J by 7 bases, with 23 bases between. Sequencing used immunoSEQ multiplex PCR; TCRdb keeps in-frame clones, though not all of them. The data show roughly 7,300 clones, 60% to 65% seen once. The TCR originated in a male donor with HIV. Sequenced: cultured CD8+ T cells derived from PBMCs. The V gene is TRBV28, the J gene TRBJ1-2, with D perhaps TRBD1 (5 bases). CDR3 sequence (DNA): TGTGCCAGCAGTCCCAGGCTGGACACTTTTCTTTCTGGCTACACCTTC. Amino acids: CASSPRLDTFLSGYTF.